The 2 T cell receptor beta chains below all came from one sample that was sequenced in a study of tumor-infiltrating lymphocytes in primary liver carcinoma. The blood RNA (from unsorted whole blood) was obtained, and germline DNA was also extracted. Production of TCR beta cDNA used around 500 ng total RNA together with a constant-region primer. ARM-PCR, slightly modified, supplied the TCR beta libraries through three nested multiplex PCR rounds. Use of TRBV1-TRBV30 forward primers with a C-beta reverse primer characterized the first two PCR rounds, which lasted about 11 cycles each. TCRdb recomputed calls from the multiplex PCR reads with MiXCR, one row per CDR3 protein. The sample holds about 180,000 distinct CDR3 sequences, less than 65% seen once. Material: peripheral blood. All receptors come from a man between 35 and 55 years old with primary liver carcinoma and hepatitis B virus infection.

The chain links TRBV2 to TRBJ2-7, with 8 bases matching TRBD2. Germline CDR1 reads SNHLY; CDR2 reads FYNNEI. V lost 4 bases, J lost 2 bases, and 1 base stayed unmatched. The length of the CDR3 is 13 residues. CDR3 coding DNA: TGTGCCAGCAGTGGTAGCGGGGCCTACGAGCAGTACTTC. Protein product: CASSGSGAYEQYF.

This clonotype was observed once. This chain connects TRBV5-5 to TRBJ2-2; no firm D call. Germline V CDR1 and CDR2: SGHKS, YYEKEE (reference sequence). V was clipped by 2 bases and J by 6 bases, with 11 bases between them. The CDR3 runs to 14 residues. CDR3 bases: TGTGCCAGCAGCTTTGGGCTCGGTCCCGGGGAGCTGTTTTTT. Amino acid sequence: CASSFGLGPGELFF.